This section outlines one T cell receptor (beta chain) sequence together with its context. Antigen unknown. The sample comes from a study of T cell responses to AZD1222 COVID-19 vaccine. Study conclusions and caveats: Donors were mostly white British, more females; clonal diversity possibly underestimated. Repertoire collection took place solely once the T cell response had peaked.

After removal of 5 bases from V and 8 bases from J, the junction contained 7 bases not matched to a gene. Germline lookup yields CDR1 SQVTM and CDR2 ANQGSEA. The CDR3 is 13 amino acids. The table came from immunoSEQ multiplex PCR; TCRdb's copy has only in-frame clones and leaves some out. The sample lists around 130,000 clones; roughly nine tenths were seen once. The V gene is TRBV29-1, the J gene TRBJ1-5; 9 bases match TRBD1. The sequencing here drew on peripheral blood, taken on day 0 of AZD1222 vaccination. The sequence was collected from an adult in good health. This chain's CDR3 is CSVSGTGLEPQHF. CDR3 nucleotide sequence: TGCAGCGTTTCCGGGACAGGGCTCGAGCCCCAGCATTTT.